Sequencing of this TCR beta chain was carried out in a study of tissue T cells after allogeneic stem cell transplantation. Findings and limits, study-wide: Blood and spleen captured only part of the tissue TCR repertoire.

Germline lookup yields CDR1 KGHDR and CDR2 SFDVKD. The CDR3 contains 16 residues. V shed 9 bases and J 3 bases; nucleotides not matched to a gene: 10. This clone was found a few times. What it binds is unknown. Profiling relied on immunoSEQ multiplex PCR, and the TCRdb table lists in-frame clones only, not all of them. The repertoire has fewer than 750 clones, 87% of them found once; the top ten carry 10% to 15%. The V gene is TRBV24-1, the J gene TRBJ2-3; TRBD2 matches at 11 bases. The sequence came from a male patient aged 35-70 years with steroid-refractory graft-versus-host disease after an allogeneic stem cell transplant. Some T cells may be the graft donor's. Sample: duodenal tissue, taken at autopsy. The CDR3 DNA sequence: TGTGCCACCGCAGGACTAGCGGGTTCTTTTACAGATACGCAGTATTTT. This translates into CATAGLAGSFTDTQYF.